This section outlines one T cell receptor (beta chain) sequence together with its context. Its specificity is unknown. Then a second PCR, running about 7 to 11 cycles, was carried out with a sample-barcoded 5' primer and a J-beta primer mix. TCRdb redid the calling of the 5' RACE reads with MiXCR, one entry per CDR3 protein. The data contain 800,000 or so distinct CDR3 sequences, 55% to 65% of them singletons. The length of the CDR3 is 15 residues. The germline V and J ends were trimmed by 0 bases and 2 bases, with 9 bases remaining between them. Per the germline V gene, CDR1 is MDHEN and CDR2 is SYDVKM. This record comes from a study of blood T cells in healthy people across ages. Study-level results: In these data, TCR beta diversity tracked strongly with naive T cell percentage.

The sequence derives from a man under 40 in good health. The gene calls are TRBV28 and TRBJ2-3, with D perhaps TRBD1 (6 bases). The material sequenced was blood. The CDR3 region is CASSLWDSLTDTQYF. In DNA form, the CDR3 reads TGTGCCAGCAGTTTATGGGACAGCCTCACAGATACGCAGTATTTT.